This record concerns one T cell receptor (beta chain) sequence. Its target is not known. The data belong to a study of cytomegalovirus exposure and HLA in healthy donors. Overall study context: Of all 400 or so donors who were genotyped, roughly 81% belonged to the Caucasian-associated ancestry cluster. Points from the study as a whole: The likely origin of a cluster of highly shared sequence variants was a sequencing artifact.

Primers: 60 Vbeta forward and 13 Jbeta reverse. Some clones are missing from TCRdb's copy, which holds only in-frame ones; the method was immunoSEQ multiplex PCR. The data hold about 170,000 clones, with approximately 85% observed a single time. The V end lost 3 bases, the J end lost 1 base, and 14 bases lay between the germline ends. Germline V lookup: CDR1 MNHNS, CDR2 SASEGT. The CDR3 has 16 residues. The chain recombines TRBV6-1 with TRBJ2-3; TRBD1 might be the D (5 bases). Specimen: PBMCs. The sequence came from a girl aged 2-9 years in good health and CMV-seropositive. Here the CDR3 reads CASSDPWGSGTDTQYF. The DNA for the CDR3 is TGTGCCAGCAGTGACCCCTGGGGCAGTGGCACAGATACGCAGTATTTT.